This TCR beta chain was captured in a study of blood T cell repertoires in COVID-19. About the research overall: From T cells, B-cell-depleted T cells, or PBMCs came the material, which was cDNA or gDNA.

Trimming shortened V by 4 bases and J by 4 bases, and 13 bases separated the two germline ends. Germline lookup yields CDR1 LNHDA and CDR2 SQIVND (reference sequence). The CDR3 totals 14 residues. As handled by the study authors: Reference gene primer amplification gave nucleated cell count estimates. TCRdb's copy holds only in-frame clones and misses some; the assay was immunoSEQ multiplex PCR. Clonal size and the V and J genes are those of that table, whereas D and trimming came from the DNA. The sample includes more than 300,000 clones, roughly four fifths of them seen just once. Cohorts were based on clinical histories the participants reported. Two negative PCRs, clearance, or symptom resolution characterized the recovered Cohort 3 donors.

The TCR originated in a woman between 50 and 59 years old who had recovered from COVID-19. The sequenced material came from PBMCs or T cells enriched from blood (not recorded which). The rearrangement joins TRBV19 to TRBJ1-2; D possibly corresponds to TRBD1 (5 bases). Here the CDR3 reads CASSTQGGGYGYTF. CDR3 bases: TGTGCCAGTAGTACCCAGGGAGGCGGCTATGGCTACACCTTC.